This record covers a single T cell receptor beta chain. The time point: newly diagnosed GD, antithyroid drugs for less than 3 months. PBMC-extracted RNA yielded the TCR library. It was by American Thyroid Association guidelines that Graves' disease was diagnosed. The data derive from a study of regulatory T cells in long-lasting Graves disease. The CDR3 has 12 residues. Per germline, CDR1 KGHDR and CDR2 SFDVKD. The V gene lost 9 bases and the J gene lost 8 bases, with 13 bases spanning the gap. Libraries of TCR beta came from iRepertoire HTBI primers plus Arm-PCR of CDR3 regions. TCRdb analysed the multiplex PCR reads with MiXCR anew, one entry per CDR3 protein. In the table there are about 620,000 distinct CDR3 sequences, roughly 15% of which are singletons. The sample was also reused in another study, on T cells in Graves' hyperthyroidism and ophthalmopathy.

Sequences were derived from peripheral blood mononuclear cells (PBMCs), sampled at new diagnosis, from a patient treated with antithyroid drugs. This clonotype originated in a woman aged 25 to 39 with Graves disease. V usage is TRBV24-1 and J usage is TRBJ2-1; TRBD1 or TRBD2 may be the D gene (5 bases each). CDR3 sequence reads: CATSGLNDEQFF. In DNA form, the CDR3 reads TGTGCCACCTCGGGGCTAAACGATGAGCAGTTCTTC.